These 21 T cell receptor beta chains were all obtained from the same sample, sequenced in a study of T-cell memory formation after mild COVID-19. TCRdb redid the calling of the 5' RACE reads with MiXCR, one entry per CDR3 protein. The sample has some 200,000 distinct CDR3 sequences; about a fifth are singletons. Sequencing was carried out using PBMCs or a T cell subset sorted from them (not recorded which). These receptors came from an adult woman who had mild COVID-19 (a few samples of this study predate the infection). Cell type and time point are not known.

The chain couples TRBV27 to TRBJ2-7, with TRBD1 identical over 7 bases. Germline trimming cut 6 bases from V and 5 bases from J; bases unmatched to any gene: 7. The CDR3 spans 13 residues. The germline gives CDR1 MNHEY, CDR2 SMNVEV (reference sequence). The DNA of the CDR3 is TGTGCCAGCAGAGCCTACAGGGGTGACGAGCAGTACTTC. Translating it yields CASRAYRGDEQYF.

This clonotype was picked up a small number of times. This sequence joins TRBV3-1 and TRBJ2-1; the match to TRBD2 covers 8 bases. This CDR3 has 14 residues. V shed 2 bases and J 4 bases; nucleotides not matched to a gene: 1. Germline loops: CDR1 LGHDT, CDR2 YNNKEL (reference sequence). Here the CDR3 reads CASSQTSGYNEQFF. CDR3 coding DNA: TGTGCCAGCAGCCAAACTAGCGGATACAATGAGCAGTTCTTC.

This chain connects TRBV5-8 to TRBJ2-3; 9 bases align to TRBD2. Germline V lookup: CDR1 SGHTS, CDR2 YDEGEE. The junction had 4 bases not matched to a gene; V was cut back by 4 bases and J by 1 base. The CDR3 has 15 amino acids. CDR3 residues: CASSGRLAGTDTQYF. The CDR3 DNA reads TGTGCCAGCAGCGGTCGACTAGCGGGCACAGATACGCAGTATTTT.

CDR3 coding DNA: TGTGCCACCAGCAGCCTAGACTTGAGGACAAGAGATCCTAATCAGCCCCAGCATTTT. It is translated as CATSSLDLRTRDPNQPQHF. V is TRBV15 and J is TRBJ1-5; D is perhaps TRBD1 (5 bases). The CDR3 has 19 amino acids. Looked up from germline, CDR1 is LNHNV and CDR2 is YYDKDF (reference sequence). V gave up 3 bases and J gave up 4 bases, with 25 bases separating them. Supplemented by reference TRBV15 and TRBJ1-5, the full variable domain reads DAMVIQNPRYQVTQFGKPVTLSCSQTLNHNVMYWYQQKSSQAPKLLFHYYDKDFNNEADTPDNFQSRRPNTSFCFLDIRSPGLGDTAMYLCATSSLDLRTRDPNQPQHFGDGTRLSIL.

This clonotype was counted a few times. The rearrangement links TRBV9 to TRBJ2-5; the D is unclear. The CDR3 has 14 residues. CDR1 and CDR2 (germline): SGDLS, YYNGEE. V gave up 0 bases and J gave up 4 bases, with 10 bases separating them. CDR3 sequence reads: CASSVEDVVETQYF. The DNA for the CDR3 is TGTGCCAGCAGCGTAGAAGACGTCGTAGAGACCCAGTACTTC.

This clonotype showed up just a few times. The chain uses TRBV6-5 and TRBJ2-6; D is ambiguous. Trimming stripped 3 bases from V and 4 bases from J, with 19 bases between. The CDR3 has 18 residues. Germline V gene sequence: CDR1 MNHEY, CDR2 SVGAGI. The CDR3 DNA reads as TGTGCCAGCAGTTATTGGCAGACTGACGGTCCGGGGGCCAACGTCCTGACTTTC. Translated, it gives CASSYWQTDGPGANVLTF.

This CDR3 reads CASSLAGVSTYNEQFF. In nucleotides, the CDR3 is TGTGCCAGCAGCTTAGCGGGAGTTTCCACTTACAATGAGCAGTTCTTC. V is TRBV7-8 and J is TRBJ2-1; tentative D call: TRBD2 (5 bases). Germline CDR1 and CDR2: SGHVS and FQNEAQ. The germline V and J ends were trimmed by 0 bases and 4 bases, with 13 bases remaining between them. This CDR3 contains 16 residues. Looking up the rest from reference TRBV7-8 and TRBJ2-1 gives the full variable domain: GAGVSQSPRYKVAKRGQDVALRCDPISGHVSLFWYQQALGQGPEFLTYFQNEAQLDKSGLPSDRFFAERPEGSVSTLKIQRTQQEDSAVYLCASSLAGVSTYNEQFFGPGTRLTVL.

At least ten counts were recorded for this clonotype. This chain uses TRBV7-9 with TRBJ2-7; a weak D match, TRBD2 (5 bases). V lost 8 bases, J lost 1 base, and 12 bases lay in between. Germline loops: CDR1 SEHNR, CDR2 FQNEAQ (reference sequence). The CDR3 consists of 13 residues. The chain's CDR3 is CASLATESYEQYF. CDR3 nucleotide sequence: TGTGCCAGCTTAGCGACGGAGTCCTACGAGCAGTACTTC.

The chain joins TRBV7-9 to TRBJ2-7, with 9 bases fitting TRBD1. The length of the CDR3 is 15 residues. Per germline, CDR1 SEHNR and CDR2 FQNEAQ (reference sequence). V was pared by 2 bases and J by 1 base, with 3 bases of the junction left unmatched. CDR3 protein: CASSLRQGDSYEQYF. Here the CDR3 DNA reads TGTGCCAGCAGCTTAAGACAGGGGGATTCCTACGAGCAGTACTTC.

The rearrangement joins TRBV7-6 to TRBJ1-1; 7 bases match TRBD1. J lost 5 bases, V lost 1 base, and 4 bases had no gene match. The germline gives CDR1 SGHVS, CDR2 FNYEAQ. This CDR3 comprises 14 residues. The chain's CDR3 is CASSLDRGITEAFF. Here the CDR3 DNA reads TGTGCCAGCAGCTTAGACAGGGGAATAACTGAAGCTTTCTTT.

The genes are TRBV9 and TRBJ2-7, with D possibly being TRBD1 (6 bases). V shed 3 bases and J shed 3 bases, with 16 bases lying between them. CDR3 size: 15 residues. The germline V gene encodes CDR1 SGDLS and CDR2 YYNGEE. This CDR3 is CASSGYWDTGYEQYF. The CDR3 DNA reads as TGTGCCAGCAGCGGTTACTGGGACACGGGCTACGAGCAGTACTTC. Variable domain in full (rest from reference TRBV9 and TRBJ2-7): DSGVTQTPKHLITATGQRVTLRCSPRSGDLSVYWYQQSLDQGLQFLIQYYNGEERAKGNILERFSAQQFPDLHSELNLSSLELGDSALYFCASSGYWDTGYEQYFGPGTRLTVT.

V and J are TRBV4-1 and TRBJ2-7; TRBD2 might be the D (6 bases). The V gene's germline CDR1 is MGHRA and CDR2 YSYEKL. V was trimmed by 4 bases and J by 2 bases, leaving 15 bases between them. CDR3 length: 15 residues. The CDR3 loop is CASSPPAGPPYEQYF. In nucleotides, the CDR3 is TGCGCCAGCAGCCCCCCAGCGGGCCCACCCTACGAGCAGTACTTC.

CDR3 in amino acids: CASSLGSFDGAGGRWETQYF. The DNA of the CDR3 is TGTGCCAGCAGCTTAGGCTCGTTCGATGGAGCGGGGGGAAGGTGGGAGACCCAGTACTTC. The rearrangement uses TRBV7-2 and TRBJ2-5; 9 positions match TRBD2. From germline, CDR1 is SGHTA and CDR2 FQGNSA. The V gene end was trimmed by 1 base and the J gene end by 5 bases; junction bases not matched to a gene: 20. The CDR3 is 20 residues long. Supplemented by reference TRBV7-2 and TRBJ2-5, the full variable domain reads GAGVSQSPSNKVTEKGKDVELRCDPISGHTALYWYRQSLGQGLEFLIYFQGNSAPDKSGLPSDRFSAERTGGSVSTLTIQRTQQEDSAVYLCASSLGSFDGAGGRWETQYFGPGTRLLVL.

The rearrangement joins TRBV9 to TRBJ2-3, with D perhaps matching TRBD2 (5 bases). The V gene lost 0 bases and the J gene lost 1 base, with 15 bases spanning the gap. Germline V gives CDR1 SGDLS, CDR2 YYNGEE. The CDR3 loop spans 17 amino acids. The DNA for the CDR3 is TGTGCCAGCAGCGTAGGAGGGTTAGCCGTAGGCACAGATACGCAGTATTTT. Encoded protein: CASSVGGLAVGTDTQYF.

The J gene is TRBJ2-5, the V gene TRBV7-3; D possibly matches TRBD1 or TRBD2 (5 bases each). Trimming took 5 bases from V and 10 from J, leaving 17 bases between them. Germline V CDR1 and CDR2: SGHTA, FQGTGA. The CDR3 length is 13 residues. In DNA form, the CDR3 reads TGTGCCAGCAGCCCCGGGACCCCGAGGGTCCAGTACTTC. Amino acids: CASSPGTPRVQYF.

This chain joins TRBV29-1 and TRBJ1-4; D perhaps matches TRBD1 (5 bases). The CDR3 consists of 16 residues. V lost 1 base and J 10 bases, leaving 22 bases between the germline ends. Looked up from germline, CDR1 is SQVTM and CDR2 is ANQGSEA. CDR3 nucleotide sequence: TGCAGCGTTGAAGTTCACAGGAGTGAGTGGGGGACAAAACTGTTTTTT. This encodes CSVEVHRSEWGTKLFF.

The CDR3 sequence: CASSQDGPLEFEELFF. The CDR3 DNA reads as TGCGCCAGCAGCCAAGATGGCCCCTTGGAGTTCGAGGAGCTGTTTTTT. The V call is TRBV4-1, the J call TRBJ2-2; no definite D call. V lost 0 bases and J lost 10, with 18 bases in between. This CDR3 has 16 amino acids. The germline V gene has CDR1 MGHRA and CDR2 YSYEKL.

The DNA of the CDR3 is TGCAGCGTTGGGGGCAATGTCTATGGCTACACCTTC. This gives the protein CSVGGNVYGYTF. The chain has TRBV29-1 and TRBJ1-2; tentatively, D is TRBD1 (5 bases). Looked up from germline, CDR1 is SQVTM and CDR2 is ANQGSEA. This CDR3 contains 12 residues. Deletions cut 4 bases from V and 4 bases from J, with 10 bases between.

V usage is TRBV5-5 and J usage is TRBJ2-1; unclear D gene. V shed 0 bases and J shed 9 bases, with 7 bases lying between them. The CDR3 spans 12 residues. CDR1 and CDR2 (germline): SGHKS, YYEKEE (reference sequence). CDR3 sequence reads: CASSLGVVEQFF. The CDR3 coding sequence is TGTGCCAGCAGCTTGGGCGTAGTTGAGCAGTTCTTC.

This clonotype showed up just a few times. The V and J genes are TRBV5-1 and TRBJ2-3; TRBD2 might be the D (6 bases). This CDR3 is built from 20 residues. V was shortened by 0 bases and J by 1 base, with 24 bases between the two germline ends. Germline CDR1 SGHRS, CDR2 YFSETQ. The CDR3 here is CASSLDPTRDSVIGTDTQYF. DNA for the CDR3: TGCGCCAGCAGCTTGGACCCCACCCGGGACTCTGTTATTGGCACAGATACGCAGTATTTT.

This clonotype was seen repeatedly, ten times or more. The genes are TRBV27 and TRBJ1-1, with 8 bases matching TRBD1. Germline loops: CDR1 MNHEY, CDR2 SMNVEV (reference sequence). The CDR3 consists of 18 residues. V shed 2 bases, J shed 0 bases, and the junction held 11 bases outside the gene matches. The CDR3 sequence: CASSLTGGSLILNTEAFF. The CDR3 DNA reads TGTGCCAGCAGTTTAACAGGGGGATCCCTCATCCTGAACACTGAAGCTTTCTTT.